What follows are 18 T cell receptor beta chains derived from one specimen sequenced in a study of shared clonotypes between healthy human individuals. TCRdb keeps only in-frame clones here, not all; method: immunoSEQ multiplex PCR. In the table there are hundreds of thousands of clones, around 96% of which are singletons. CD45RO negativity and positive selection for CCR7 defined naive CD8 cells, a population that excluded terminally differentiated effector memory CD45RA+ cells. The sequenced sample consisted of naive CD8+ T cells sorted from blood. The receptor source for this set is a man under 40 in good health.

The V and J genes are TRBV7-3 and TRBJ2-7, with D possibly matching TRBD2 (6 bases). CDR1 is SGHTA and CDR2 is FQGTGA in the germline V gene. Trimming cost V 3 bases and J 3 bases, with 9 bases left between them. The length of the CDR3 is 13 residues. For the CDR3, the DNA is TGTGCCAGCAGCTTTCAGGAGGGCTACGAGCAGTACTTC. Translated: CASSFQEGYEQYF.

The chain has TRBV29-1 and TRBJ2-7; D is ambiguous. Germline V gene lookup returns CDR1 SQVTM and CDR2 ANQGSEA. Trimming removed 0 bases at V and 2 bases at J, with 5 bases between. This CDR3 region has 12 residues. The CDR3 loop reads CSVEDSPYEQYF. As DNA, the CDR3 is TGCAGCGTTGAAGACAGTCCCTACGAGCAGTACTTC.

This chain links TRBV7-9 with TRBJ2-7; D perhaps matches TRBD1 (6 bases). V lost 3 bases, J lost 7 bases, and 10 bases lay in between. The CDR3 has 12 amino acids. The germline V gene has CDR1 SEHNR and CDR2 FQNEAQ (reference sequence). The CDR3 loop is CASSLDSWEQYF. CDR3 DNA: TGTGCCAGCAGCTTGGACAGTTGGGAGCAGTACTTC.

The rearrangement joins TRBV11-2 to TRBJ2-5; D ambiguous. Germline V lookup: CDR1 SGHAT, CDR2 FQNNGV. Trimming left V 2 bases short and J 5 bases short, with 15 bases between. The CDR3 is 15 residues long. This chain's CDR3 is CASSLRVVLVETQYF. Written as DNA, the CDR3 is TGTGCCAGCAGCTTACGGGTAGTTCTCGTTGAGACCCAGTACTTC. Drawing the rest from reference TRBV11-2 and TRBJ2-5, the complete variable domain is EAGVAQSPRYKIIEKRQSVAFWCNPISGHATLYWYQQILGQGPKLLIQFQNNGVVDDSQLPKDRFSAERLKGVDSTLKIQPAKLEDSAVYLCASSLRVVLVETQYFGPGTRLLVL.

The chain links TRBV18 to TRBJ2-1; D remains ambiguous. The CDR3 consists of 13 residues. V was pared by 5 bases and J by 7 bases, with 12 bases between. Looked up from germline, CDR1 is KGHSH and CDR2 is LQKENI. In DNA form, the CDR3 reads TGTGCCAGCTCAACGCTCCGGTGGAATGAGCAGTTCTTC. This sequence encodes CASSTLRWNEQFF.

This chain joins TRBV19 and TRBJ1-1; D is uncertain. The V gene lost 5 bases and the J gene lost 0 bases, with 16 bases spanning the gap. The CDR3 consists of 16 residues. Germline V gives CDR1 LNHDA, CDR2 SQIVND (reference sequence). This CDR3 reads CASSSAVSELNTEAFF. Here the CDR3 DNA reads TGTGCCAGTAGTTCTGCGGTGTCGGAACTGAACACTGAAGCTTTCTTT.

CDR3: CASRGTLGETQYF. In nucleotides, the CDR3 is TGTGCCAGCAGAGGGACACTCGGGGAGACCCAGTACTTC. The chain combines TRBV2 with TRBJ2-5; tentative D call: TRBD1 (6 bases). V lost 6 bases and J 5 bases, leaving 13 bases between the germline ends. Germline V gives CDR1 SNHLY, CDR2 FYNNEI. This CDR3 contains 13 residues.

The V gene is TRBV18, the J gene TRBJ2-7, with 8 bases that match TRBD1. This CDR3 region has 17 residues. V shed 8 bases and J 2 bases; nucleotides not matched to a gene: 17. CDR1 is KGHSH, CDR2 LQKENI, per germline. CDR3 sequence reads: CASRPPAKTGATYEQYF. The CDR3 nucleotides read TGTGCCAGCCGACCACCTGCAAAGACAGGGGCGACCTACGAGCAGTACTTC.

V gene TRBV7-9 combines with J gene TRBJ2-7; D remains unclear. The CDR3 runs 15 residues. The V gene's germline CDR1 is SEHNR and CDR2 FQNEAQ (reference sequence). The V end was cut by 6 bases, the J end by 0 bases, with 15 bases between. CDR3: CASSKTDGSSYEQYF. CDR3 coding DNA: TGTGCCAGCAGTAAAACGGACGGCAGCTCCTACGAGCAGTACTTC.

V usage is TRBV5-1 and J usage is TRBJ2-1; D remains ambiguous. Germline CDR1 and CDR2: SGHRS and YFSETQ. V was clipped by 4 bases and J by 4 bases, with 9 bases between them. The CDR3 runs to 13 residues. DNA of the CDR3: TGCGCCAGCAGCCCCGGGCAGTACAATGAGCAGTTCTTC. Translating it yields CASSPGQYNEQFF. Full variable domain (outside the CDR3, taken from reference TRBV5-1 and TRBJ2-1): KAGVTQTPRYLIKTRGQQVTLSCSPISGHRSVSWYQQTPGQGLQFLFEYFSETQRNKGNFPGRFSGRQFSNSRSEMNVSTLELGDSALYLCASSPGQYNEQFFGPGTRLTVL.

The chain employs TRBV12-5 and TRBJ2-5; the D gene is possibly TRBD2 (6 bases). This CDR3 is 13 amino acids long. Germline V lookup: CDR1 LGHNT, CDR2 FRNRAP. V was cut by 1 base and J by 4 bases, with 7 bases left in between. CDR3 residues: CASGLGRGETQYF. The CDR3 DNA reads TGTGCTAGTGGTTTGGGGAGGGGAGAGACCCAGTACTTC.

The V and J genes are TRBV14 and TRBJ2-1, with D possibly matching TRBD2 (6 bases). Trimming removed 2 bases at V and 7 bases at J, with 9 bases between. CDR3 length: 13 residues. Germline V lookup: CDR1 SGHDN, CDR2 FVKESK. CDR3 DNA sequence: TGTGCCAGCAGCCAATGGGGGGAGAATGAGCAGTTCTTC. Residues: CASSQWGENEQFF.

This CDR3 reads CASSLGFAGANVLTF. In nucleotides, the CDR3 is TGTGCCAGCAGCCTGGGCTTCGCTGGGGCCAACGTCCTGACTTTC. V gene TRBV11-2 combines with J gene TRBJ2-6, with D hard to call. Germline CDR1 is SGHAT and CDR2 is FQNNGV. This CDR3 comprises 15 residues. Trimming took 5 bases from V and 2 from J, leaving 10 bases between them. The full variable domain, in which reference TRBV11-2 and TRBJ2-6 provide the parts outside the CDR3, is EAGVAQSPRYKIIEKRQSVAFWCNPISGHATLYWYQQILGQGPKLLIQFQNNGVVDDSQLPKDRFSAERLKGVDSTLKIQPAKLEDSAVYLCASSLGFAGANVLTFGAGSRLTVL.

This chain's CDR3 is CASSLDLRDEQYF. CDR3 DNA: TGTGCCAGCAGCTTGGACTTGAGGGACGAGCAGTACTTC. The chain links TRBV5-5 to TRBJ2-7, with D perhaps TRBD2 (5 bases). Germline V gives CDR1 SGHKS, CDR2 YYEKEE (reference sequence). The V gene lost 0 bases and the J gene lost 5 bases, with 9 bases spanning the gap. The CDR3 covers 13 residues.

This chain uses TRBV28 with TRBJ2-3; D tentatively fits TRBD1 or TRBD2 (5 bases each). Germline CDR1 and CDR2: MDHEN and SYDVKM. V shed 6 bases and J shed 2 bases, with 18 bases lying between them. This CDR3 is built from 16 residues. CDR3 sequence reads: CASRPRAWGYTDTQYF. The CDR3 nucleotides are TGTGCCAGCAGGCCGCGGGCTTGGGGGTACACAGATACGCAGTATTTT. The full variable domain, its missing parts supplied by reference TRBV28 and TRBJ2-3, is DVKVTQSSRYLVKRTGEKVFLECVQDMDHENMFWYRQDPGLGLRLIYFSYDVKMKEKGDIPEGYSVSREKKERFSLILESASTNQTSMYLCASRPRAWGYTDTQYFGPGTRLTVL.

This rearrangement joins TRBV25-1 to TRBJ1-1; TRBD1 is a possible D gene (6 bases). This CDR3 is 14 amino acids long. CDR1 and CDR2 from the germline V gene are MGHDK and SYGVNS. V lost 5 bases and J lost 4, with 14 bases in between. The CDR3 region is CASSRREGVTEAFF. The CDR3 nucleotides are TGTGCCAGCAGTCGGCGGGAGGGGGTCACTGAAGCTTTCTTT.

The rearrangement uses TRBV6-5 and TRBJ2-7; 9 positions agree with TRBD1. This CDR3 spans 16 amino acids. Germline V gene sequence: CDR1 MNHEY, CDR2 SVGAGI. Losses at the gene ends were 4 bases for V and 4 bases for J; bases not matched to a gene: 11. DNA of the CDR3: TGTGCCAGCAGTTTTCCTCGGGACAGGGTCGAATACGAGCAGTACTTC. This sequence encodes CASSFPRDRVEYEQYF.

The CDR3 DNA follows: TGTGCCAGCAGCCAAGATCAGGGGGCGGCCACTGAAGCTTTCTTT. Its translation is CASSQDQGAATEAFF. The rearrangement uses TRBV14 and TRBJ1-1; 8 bases match TRBD1. Germline-derived CDR1 and CDR2 are SGHDN and FVKESK. The J segment lost 4 bases and the V segment lost 0 bases, leaving 4 bases of the junction unmatched. The CDR3 loop spans 15 amino acids.